Sequencing of this T cell receptor (beta chain) was carried out in a study of shared clonotypes between healthy human individuals (dated by TCRdb to the early 2020s). With respect to the entire study: The cohort included three men and a couple of women between 18 and 49 years of age. To increase sequencing depth and limit assay-specific biases, different laboratories used diverse techniques to prepare libraries and sequence TCR repertoires. Per donor, leukapheresis produced somewhere between about 0.9 and 9 billion PBMCs. The study deeply sequenced blood TCR repertoires of about five healthy adults to estimate repertoire size and the extent of clonotype sharing between individuals. Per donor, three plates each were used for CD4 naive and CD4 memory, two for CD8 naive, and one for CD8 memory.

Using the deep immunoSEQ assay, multiplex PCR amplified TCR CDR3 regions from genomic DNA. For each cell subset, the extracted genomic DNA was distributed evenly across all wells of several immunoSEQ 96-well plates, and each plate served as one replicate. For sorted subsets, about 200 ng genomic DNA, equal to 25,000 to 35,000 T cell genomes, was loaded into each replicate PCR. The purified libraries were quantified using a Qubit 3.0 fluorometer, sized with a Bioanalyzer 2100, and then quantified again using the KAPA Library Quantification kit. Every immunoSEQ 96-well plate was sequenced on a dedicated single-read 150-cycle Illumina NextSeq 550 flow cell. Regarding the original processing steps: Because only junctional sequences without quality scores were contained in the immunoSEQ output, filtering matching that applied to full-length reads could not be performed. To assign V/J genes and CDR3, sequences were annotated against IMGT germline references using PyIR, a Python wrapper for IgBLAST v1.9. Reads with weak V/J assignments (E-value above 1e-6), missing CDR3, stop codons, out-of-frame junctions, or ambiguous translated residues were removed. V3J clonotypes were defined by identical inferred V gene, J gene, and CDR3 amino acid sequence. Percentage overlap between repertoires was computed as shared unique clonotypes divided by the size of the smaller repertoire. RTK rarefaction, the Chao1 estimator, and Recon v2.1 estimates of unobserved clonotypes were used to assess repertoire richness. Generation probabilities for all TCRbeta clonotypes obtained by the gDNA method from a handful of donors were computed using OLGA. Entries here come from immuneACCESS through TCRdb and include only in-frame sequences with V and J called. Some clones fail to appear in such tables; in the studies checked, an unresolved V gene covers under half of the shortfall, and the cause of the remainder is unknown. V and J calls and clone size follow that table, whereas D and trimming were derived from the DNA. The sample table holds approximately 2,300,000 clones, of which roughly 92% were seen once. The ten largest clones add up to around 0.38% of the sample.

A remark on this clone: Its antigen is unknown. No base quality information exists; no much larger clone differs at one position. The same CDR3 arises from other DNA sequences in this sample as well.

General study outcomes and caveats: The small number of donors limited the genetic and exposure-history diversity represented. Pairwise subsampling indicated that sequencing depth was expected to affect the degree of clonotype sharing among donors. Incomplete sequencing was indicated by rarefaction of sorted-subset datasets, despite the large sequencing depth. Sharing across several donors was observed for approximately 5% of naive CD4, 3% to 3.5% of naive CD8, over 2% of memory CD4, and roughly 0.43% of memory CD8 clonotypes. Larger estimated clonotype richness was generally found for naive subsets than for memory subsets. Compared with non-shared clonotypes, the clonotypes found in all four sorted-subset donors had higher generation probabilities. Only blood was sampled, and tissue TCR repertoires likely differ from those in blood.

The donors were healthy, HIV-negative adults with no recently reported acute infections or vaccinations. Every donor was a Caucasian adult living in Nashville, Tennessee, USA. CD4+ T cells were enriched by magnetic negative selection, after which naive cells were positively selected on CD45RA and the negative fraction was taken as the memory subset. Blood was obtained by leukapheresis, after which PBMCs were separated by Ficoll-Histopaque density gradient centrifugation and cryopreserved in liquid nitrogen vapor phase. Analytical flow cytometry was used to check the purity and quantity of each magnetically sorted T cell population. Genomic DNA was isolated from each sorted fraction and quantified by UV absorbance on a Nanodrop 2000c. From the cysteine through the phenylalanine, the CDR3 covers 12 amino acids. CDR3 DNA is the only sequence kept; it has 36 bases, read in frame from the first base. Reading the germline V gene (reference sequence) gives CDR1 MNHEY and CDR2 SMNVEV. Trimming takes 6 bases from V and 2 bases from J, and the germline ends sit 7 bases apart.

Specimen: naive CD4+ T cells from PBMCs. This specimen's cell subset or site label, per the study, means: CD45RA+ positively selected. This receptor was identified in a man between 18 and 29 years old in good health. Some clones in this sample may be carry-over from other donors' samples. The V gene is TRBV27 and the J gene is TRBJ2-5, with no confidently assigned D gene. The nucleotide sequence reads TGTGCCAGCAGAAGGAATCAAGAGACCCAGTACTTC. It translates to CASRRNQETQYF.